The source of this T cell receptor (beta chain) is a study of OX40 agonist ivuxolimab in advanced cancers. Study summary: The study gave patients intravenous ivuxolimab at 0.01 to 10 mg/kg every 2 weeks. Study-level results: In the 0.1-3.0 mg/kg groups, partial responders showed among the lowest expansion. In the 0.1 to 3.0 mg/kg range, CD4+ and CD8+ blood T cells had expanded clonally by week 6.

Assay used: immunoSEQ multiplex PCR; TCRdb lists only in-frame clones, some missing. This sample carries about 12,000 clones, about 75% of them seen once, and the ten largest clones take about 31%. In regard to this clone: Its matching antigen is unknown.

Germline loops: CDR1 MDHEN, CDR2 SYDVKM. CDR3 size: 15 residues. The V segment lost 6 bases and the J segment 5 bases; nucleotides outside the gene matches: 9. This chain connects TRBV28 to TRBJ2-1; TRBD2 matches at 8 bases. The TCR originated in an adult with an advanced solid tumor such as melanoma, head and neck, liver or kidney cancer. The sequencing here drew on CD4+ or CD8+ T cells sorted from blood, taken in a trial of the OX40 agonist ivuxolimab. CDR3 sequence reads: CASSTRTSIDNEQFF. The CDR3 bases are TGTGCCAGCAGCACTCGGACTAGCATTGACAATGAGCAGTTCTTC.